This passage covers 18 T cell receptor beta chains from one sample sequenced in a study of cytomegalovirus exposure and HLA in healthy donors. PCR amplification relied on 60 Vbeta primers (plus 13 Jbeta primers). Assay used: immunoSEQ multiplex PCR; TCRdb lists only in-frame clones, some missing. The repertoire holds about 130,000 clones, with around 79% as singletons. Sequences were obtained from PBMCs. The receptors originated from a man aged 40-49 years in good health and CMV-seropositive.

The chain joins TRBV5-6 to TRBJ1-1; D is possibly TRBD1 (6 bases). The V end was cut by 3 bases, the J end by 3 bases, with 15 bases between. Per the germline V gene, CDR1 is SGHDT and CDR2 is YYEEEE. The CDR3 is 15 amino acids. In DNA form, the CDR3 reads TGTGCCAGCAGCTGGGAAACAGGGCGCCACACTGAAGCTTTCTTT. Translating it yields CASSWETGRHTEAFF.

The J gene is TRBJ2-3, the V gene TRBV6-1; 10 bases are a match to TRBD2. Per germline, CDR1 MNHNS and CDR2 SASEGT. V shed 6 bases, J shed 5 bases, and the junction held 8 bases outside the gene matches. This CDR3 comprises 15 residues. The CDR3 is CASRDASGRVDTQYF. The CDR3 DNA follows: TGTGCCAGCAGGGACGCTAGCGGGAGAGTAGATACGCAGTATTTT.

A few counts support this clone. V and J are TRBV28 and TRBJ1-2; tentative D call: TRBD1 (5 bases). The CDR3 consists of 12 residues. Germline-derived CDR1 and CDR2 are MDHEN and SYDVKM. Trimming took 6 bases from V and 0 from J, leaving 5 bases between them. CDR3 sequence (DNA): TGTGCCAGCAGCAGGGCTAACTATGGCTACACCTTC. Encoded protein: CASSRANYGYTF.

The chain joins TRBV20-1 to TRBJ2-1; D call uncertain. Per germline, CDR1 DFQATT and CDR2 SNEGSKA (reference sequence). The V and J ends lost 6 bases and 8 bases respectively, with 11 bases between them. CDR3 length: 11 residues. The CDR3 region has the DNA TGCAGTGCCCCCGCGAATGATGAGCAGTTCTTC. Protein sequence: CSAPANDEQFF.

The chain combines TRBV5-4 with TRBJ2-7; 7 positions agree with TRBD2. CDR3 length: 13 residues. Germline V gene sequence: CDR1 SGHNT, CDR2 YYREEE (reference sequence). V shed 4 bases, J shed 3 bases, and the junction held 4 bases outside the gene matches. This CDR3 is CASSELASYEQYF. In DNA form, the CDR3 reads TGTGCCAGCAGCGAACTAGCGAGCTACGAGCAGTACTTC.

This clone showed up just once. V and J are TRBV5-5 and TRBJ1-1; possibly TRBD1 for D (6 bases). CDR1 is SGHKS and CDR2 is YYEKEE in the germline V gene (reference sequence). This CDR3 contains 15 residues. Trimming took 1 base from V and 4 from J, leaving 14 bases between them. CDR3 DNA sequence: TGTGCCAGCAGCTTGCAACAGGGAAGAACCACTGAAGCTTTCTTT. It codes for CASSLQQGRTTEAFF.

The chain carries TRBV29-1 and TRBJ1-2; 8 bases line up with TRBD1. Germline loops: CDR1 SQVTM, CDR2 ANQGSEA. The CDR3 runs to 12 residues. V was clipped by 7 bases and J by 2 bases; unmatched bases: 3. This CDR3 reads CSAQGGNYGYTF. In DNA, the CDR3 is TGCAGCGCACAGGGGGGCAACTATGGCTACACCTTC.

V usage is TRBV27 and J usage is TRBJ2-5, with D possibly matching TRBD2 (6 bases). The closer fit of TRBJ2-7 to the DNA end suggests the J call may be wrong. CDR3 size: 15 residues. CDR1 and CDR2 from the germline V gene are MNHEY and SMNVEV (reference sequence). CDR3 bases: TGTGCCAGCAGTCCTCCGGGCGGGGATCGGTACGAGCAGTACTTC. This encodes CASSPPGGDRYEQYF.

The chain has TRBV2 and TRBJ1-1; no clear D gene. Germline values: CDR1 SNHLY, CDR2 FYNNEI. The CDR3 consists of 13 residues. The germline V and J ends were trimmed by 2 bases and 0 bases, with 4 bases remaining between them. The CDR3, as DNA: TGTGCCAGCAGTGAACAGGTGAACACTGAAGCTTTCTTT. Its protein is CASSEQVNTEAFF.

Here the CDR3 DNA reads TGCGCCAGCTTGGTCGGCACAGGGGGCTGGGAAGCGCAGTATTTT. Translating gives CASLVGTGGWEAQYF. The rearrangement links TRBV5-1 to TRBJ2-3, with TRBD1 identical over 9 bases. The V gene end was trimmed by 7 bases and the J gene end by 10 bases; junction bases not matched to a gene: 16. Germline V gene sequence: CDR1 SGHRS, CDR2 YFSETQ. CDR3 length: 15 residues.

The CDR3 is CASSPWGGKLFF. The CDR3 DNA follows: TGTGCCAGCAGTCCCTGGGGGGGAAAACTGTTTTTT. The J gene is TRBJ1-4, the V gene TRBV27; TRBD1 is a possible D gene (5 bases). Germline CDR1 and CDR2: MNHEY and SMNVEV (reference sequence). The germline V and J ends were trimmed by 5 bases and 10 bases, with 11 bases remaining between them. There are 12 residues in the CDR3.

The V call is TRBV5-1, the J call TRBJ1-6; 9 bases line up with TRBD1. The junction had 3 bases not matched to a gene; V was cut back by 4 bases and J by 7 bases. The CDR3 length is 14 residues. Germline V gives CDR1 SGHRS, CDR2 YFSETQ. The CDR3, as DNA: TGCGCCAGCAGCGGGGACAGGGACAATTCACCCCTCCACTTT. Translating gives CASSGDRDNSPLHF. Based on the CDR3 plus reference TRBV5-1 and TRBJ1-6, the full variable domain is KAGVTQTPRYLIKTRGQQVTLSCSPISGHRSVSWYQQTPGQGLQFLFEYFSETQRNKGNFPGRFSGRQFSNSRSEMNVSTLELGDSALYLCASSGDRDNSPLHFGNGTRLTVT.

The chain recombines TRBV18 with TRBJ2-7; possible D gene TRBD2, 6 bases. Germline assignment: CDR1 KGHSH and CDR2 LQKENI. V was trimmed by 0 bases and J by 4 bases, leaving 13 bases between them. The CDR3 runs 15 residues. The CDR3 is CASSPPGGRKYEQYF. CDR3 sequence (DNA): TGTGCCAGCTCACCACCCGGGGGAAGGAAATACGAGCAGTACTTC.

The genes are TRBV11-2 and TRBJ1-2, with D maybe TRBD1 (5 bases). V dropped 1 base and J dropped 7 bases, with 10 bases sitting between them. CDR1 and CDR2 (germline): SGHAT, FQNNGV. The CDR3 contains 13 residues. As DNA, the CDR3 is TGTGCCAGCAGCTTAGGGGGGGGAGGTGGCTACACCTTC. Protein sequence: CASSLGGGGGYTF.

The sample holds one count of this clone. The chain combines TRBV27 with TRBJ1-2, with 9 bases lining up with TRBD1. The CDR3 contains 16 residues. V was clipped by 5 bases and J by 5 bases; unmatched bases: 12. Germline V CDR1 and CDR2: MNHEY, SMNVEV (reference sequence). Written as DNA, the CDR3 is TGTGCCAGCAGTCCCTCGGGACAGGGTAGAGTTTATGGCTACACCTTC. This translates into CASSPSGQGRVYGYTF.

This clone has only a few counts. The genes are TRBV5-1 and TRBJ1-1; D uncertain. CDR3 length: 15 amino acids. Germline loops: CDR1 SGHRS, CDR2 YFSETQ. V lost 4 bases and J lost 1, with 14 bases in between. The CDR3 nucleotides read TGCGCCAGCAGCATGGTAAGGGAGGGGAACACTGAAGCTTTCTTT. It encodes CASSMVREGNTEAFF.

This clone was found once. The rearrangement links TRBV14 to TRBJ2-2, with TRBD2 matching over 12 bases. The CDR3 consists of 17 residues. CDR1 and CDR2 (germline): SGHDN, FVKESK. V lost 4 bases and J lost 5; bases outside the gene matches: 8. In nucleotides, the CDR3 is TGTGCCAGCAGCCGGGCTAGCGGGAGGGCCTGGACCGGGGAGCTGTTTTTT. It translates to CASSRASGRAWTGELFF.

The V call is TRBV12-5, the J call TRBJ1-6; D call uncertain. Per the germline V gene, CDR1 is LGHNT and CDR2 is FRNRAP. The V and J ends lost 7 bases and 2 bases respectively, with 6 bases between them. The CDR3 runs to 13 residues. The chain's CDR3 is CASVVAYNSPLHF. CDR3 nucleotides: TGTGCTAGTGTAGTTGCCTATAATTCACCCCTCCACTTT.